Listed here are 27 T cell receptor beta chains from one sample, sequenced in a study of blood T cells in healthy people across ages. Together with a sample-barcoded 5' primer, a J-beta primer mix was included in a second PCR lasting roughly 6 to 12 cycles. MiXCR, run by TCRdb on the 5' RACE reads, gives a single entry per CDR3 protein. The repertoire has about 1,500,000 distinct CDR3 sequences, 28% of them found once; the top ten carry 7% to 9%. The specimen was blood. Source of these receptors: a woman aged 25 to 39 in good health.

On this clonotype itself: Compared with germline, one end of the junction differs, possibly owing to a read error. This sequence joins TRBV7-9 and TRBJ2-7; D is unclear. In germline, CDR1 is SEHNR, CDR2 FQNEAQ (reference sequence). The CDR3 spans 13 residues. This CDR3 reads CASSLSPSCEQYF. The DNA for the CDR3 is TGTGCCAGCAGCCTTAGTCCTTCCTGCGAGCAGTACTTC.

This clonotype occurred a few times. This chain connects TRBV24-1 to TRBJ2-2; 11 bases are a match to TRBD1. The CDR3 totals 18 residues. Germline CDR1 reads KGHDR; CDR2 reads SFDVKD. The J segment lost 5 bases and the V segment lost 3 bases, leaving 10 bases of the junction unmatched. The CDR3 sequence is CATSDPRTGGRWTGELFF. The DNA of the CDR3 is TGTGCCACCAGTGATCCCCGGACAGGGGGCAGATGGACCGGGGAGCTGTTTTTT.

The V call is TRBV28, the J call TRBJ1-2, with D uncertain. The CDR3 contains 15 residues. V lost 4 bases and J 3 bases, leaving 15 bases between the germline ends. Per the germline V gene, CDR1 is MDHEN and CDR2 is SYDVKM. The CDR3 here is CASSSRSAGDYGYTF. CDR3 bases: TGTGCCAGCAGTTCAAGGTCGGCCGGCGACTATGGCTACACCTTC.

In this sample, this clonotype turned up many times. The chain is built from TRBV6-4 and TRBJ2-1, with 7 positions matching TRBD2. CDR1 MRHNA and CDR2 SNTAGT come from the germline V gene. Trimming removed 6 bases from V and 8 bases from J; junction bases left unmatched: 10. The length of the CDR3 is 14 residues. For the CDR3, the DNA is TGTGCCAGCAGCCCGACTGGCGGGAGAGATGAGCAGTTCTTC. The encoded protein is CASSPTGGRDEQFF.

The chain uses TRBV3-1 and TRBJ1-1, with D unresolved. This CDR3 spans 15 amino acids. CDR1 is LGHDT, CDR2 YNNKEL, per germline (reference sequence). Trimming pared 2 bases from V and 1 base from J, leaving 11 bases between. The CDR3 loop reads CASSQLINRNTEAFF. The CDR3 DNA reads as TGTGCCAGCAGCCAATTAATTAACCGGAACACTGAAGCTTTCTTT.

This chain connects TRBV25-1 to TRBJ2-7; 8 bases are a match to TRBD2. V shed 5 bases, J shed 5 bases, and the junction held 8 bases outside the gene matches. Germline CDR1 reads MGHDK; CDR2 reads SYGVNS. The length of the CDR3 is 14 residues. CDR3 amino acids: CASSLREGWNEQYF. The CDR3 DNA reads TGTGCCAGCAGTCTACGGGAGGGCTGGAACGAGCAGTACTTC.

The CDR3 coding sequence is TGTGCCAGTCCCTCCCGGGAGTCCCCCTACGAGCAGTACTTC. It specifies CASPSRESPYEQYF. The chain is built from TRBV28 and TRBJ2-7; D possibly corresponds to TRBD2 (6 bases). V shed 9 bases and J shed 2 bases, with 17 bases lying between them. Germline-derived CDR1 and CDR2 are MDHEN and SYDVKM. There are 14 residues in the CDR3.

Of note for this clonotype: This may arise from a read error, as a much more abundant clone is one base away. The rearrangement joins TRBV5-1 to TRBJ2-5, with D tentatively TRBD2 (6 bases). The CDR3 length is 15 residues. V gave up 4 bases and J gave up 11 bases, with 24 bases separating them. Germline V gives CDR1 SGHRS, CDR2 YFSETQ. DNA for the CDR3: TGCGCCAGCAGCCCCAACCCCGGGACTTATTCTGAGCAGTACTTC. The encoded protein is CASSPNPGTYSEQYF. Using reference TRBV5-1 and TRBJ2-5 for the parts outside the CDR3, the full variable domain is KAGVTQTPRYLIKTRGQQVTLSCSPISGHRSVSWYQQTPGQGLQFLFEYFSETQRNKGNFPGRFSGRQFSNSRSEMNVSTLELGDSALYLCASSPNPGTYSEQYFGPGTRLLVL.

V gene TRBV27 combines with J gene TRBJ2-1; 13 bases line up with TRBD2. The CDR3 consists of 16 residues. Germline values: CDR1 MNHEY, CDR2 SMNVEV (reference sequence). The trim removed 5 bases at V and 10 bases at J, leaving 11 bases unmatched. The DNA of the CDR3 is TGTGCCAGCAGTCCCCTGAGACTAGCGGGGGGAGGGGAGCAGTTCTTC. Amino acids: CASSPLRLAGGGEQFF.

On this clonotype: One base away lies a much larger clone, so this may be a sequencing read error. The chain couples TRBV29-1 to TRBJ2-1, with 9 nucleotides matching TRBD2. Trimming removed 8 bases from V and 6 bases from J; junction bases left unmatched: 11. Germline V gene sequence: CDR1 SQVTM, CDR2 ANQGSEA. CDR3 size: 14 residues. This CDR3 is CSSRGLAGCNEQFF. The DNA for the CDR3 is TGCAGCTCCCGCGGGCTAGCGGGGTGCAATGAGCAGTTCTTC.

This clonotype was found a few times. V usage is TRBV29-1 and J usage is TRBJ1-1; D is unclear. This CDR3 has 10 amino acids. Per germline, CDR1 SQVTM and CDR2 ANQGSEA. Trimming cost V 8 bases and J 8 bases, with 12 bases left between them. The CDR3 loop reads CSSDRREAFF. CDR3 nucleotides: TGCAGCAGCGACCGGCGCGAAGCTTTCTTT. The full variable domain, in which reference TRBV29-1 and TRBJ1-1 provide the parts outside the CDR3, is SAVISQKPSRDICQRGTSLTIQCQVDSQVTMMFWYRQQPGQSLTLIATANQGSEATYESGFVIDKFPISRPNLTFSTLTVSNMSPEDSSIYLCSSDRREAFFGQGTRLTVV.

This clonotype appeared many times. The chain links TRBV4-2 to TRBJ2-5; unclear D gene. The CDR3 runs 14 residues. Germline V lookup: CDR1 LGHNA, CDR2 YNFKEQ. Trimming shortened V by 1 base and J by 4 bases, and 10 bases separated the two germline ends. Here the CDR3 DNA reads TGTGCCAGCAGCCAAGTACCCATCCGAGAGACCCAGTACTTC. It yields the protein CASSQVPIRETQYF.

The chain carries TRBV27 and TRBJ1-6; 7 positions match TRBD1. Germline trimming cut 5 bases from V and 8 bases from J; bases unmatched to any gene: 12. Germline loops: CDR1 MNHEY, CDR2 SMNVEV (reference sequence). This CDR3 is built from 16 residues. This CDR3 is CASSPLPTGPHSPLHF. The CDR3 region has the DNA TGTGCCAGCAGTCCCCTTCCGACAGGGCCGCATTCACCCCTCCACTTT.

This clonotype has ten or more counts. This rearrangement joins TRBV12-3 or TRBV12-4 to TRBJ2-3, with D perhaps TRBD1 (6 bases). V gave up 8 bases and J gave up 9 bases, with 9 bases separating them. CDR3 length: 10 residues. The CDR3 is CASADRTQYF. In DNA form, the CDR3 reads TGTGCCAGCGCAGACAGGACGCAGTATTTT.

The genes are TRBV16 and TRBJ1-5, with 10 bases matching TRBD1. CDR3 length: 16 residues. V was pared by 4 bases and J by 3 bases, with 6 bases of the junction left unmatched. Germline CDR1 reads KGHSY; CDR2 reads FQNENV. CDR3 coding DNA: TGTGCCAGCAGCCCGGGACAGGGGTCTATCAATCAGCCCCAGCATTTT. Protein: CASSPGQGSINQPQHF.

CDR3: CASSEGPRGYTF. The CDR3 region has the DNA TGTGCCAGCAGTGAAGGACCGAGGGGCTACACCTTC. The rearrangement uses TRBV25-1 and TRBJ1-2; D remains unclear. The germline V gene has CDR1 MGHDK and CDR2 SYGVNS. V lost 2 bases and J 8 bases, leaving 9 bases between the germline ends. This CDR3 has 12 amino acids.

The rearrangement uses TRBV20-1 and TRBJ1-5; D might be TRBD1 (5 bases). Looked up from germline, CDR1 is DFQATT and CDR2 is SNEGSKA (reference sequence). This CDR3 contains 12 residues. V lost 8 bases and J lost 7, with 15 bases in between. Here the CDR3 reads CSIRGPNQPQHF. In DNA form, the CDR3 reads TGCAGTATCCGGGGCCCCAACCAGCCCCAGCATTTT.

The rearrangement links TRBV5-1 to TRBJ1-5; 8 nucleotides match TRBD1. Germline assignment: CDR1 SGHRS and CDR2 YFSETQ. Germline trimming cut 3 bases from V and 6 bases from J; bases unmatched to any gene: 14. The CDR3 has 17 residues. The CDR3 loop is CASSYLPGQGLFQPQHF. CDR3 bases: TGCGCCAGCAGCTACCTCCCTGGACAGGGACTTTTTCAGCCCCAGCATTTT.

The chain employs TRBV30 and TRBJ2-2; 9 bases are shared with TRBD2. This CDR3 is 13 amino acids long. V shed 4 bases and J 6 bases; nucleotides not matched to a gene: 3. CDR1 and CDR2 (germline): GTSNPN, SVGIG (reference sequence). CDR3 amino acids: CAWTSGTSGELFF. The CDR3 DNA reads TGTGCCTGGACTAGCGGGACCTCCGGGGAGCTGTTTTTT.

V usage is TRBV15 and J usage is TRBJ2-3; 9 bases line up with TRBD2. Trimming took 5 bases from V and 0 from J; bases not matched to a gene: 0. This CDR3 is 14 amino acids long. CDR1 LNHNV and CDR2 YYDKDF come from the germline V gene (reference sequence). The CDR3: CATSAGGSTDTQYF. For the CDR3, the DNA is TGTGCCACCAGCGCGGGGGGGAGCACAGATACGCAGTATTTT. Full variable domain (remainder filled in from reference TRBV15 and TRBJ2-3): DAMVIQNPRYQVTQFGKPVTLSCSQTLNHNVMYWYQQKSSQAPKLLFHYYDKDFNNEADTPDNFQSRRPNTSFCFLDIRSPGLGDTAMYLCATSAGGSTDTQYFGPGTRLTVL.

CDR3 in amino acids: CASSEEVEGGYEQYF. DNA for the CDR3: TGTGCCAGCAGTGAAGAAGTTGAGGGAGGCTACGAGCAGTACTTC. The chain recombines TRBV6-1 with TRBJ2-7; a possible D gene is TRBD2 (6 bases). This CDR3 has 15 amino acids. V was trimmed by 1 base and J by 3 bases, leaving 13 bases between them. Germline V gene data show CDR1 as MNHNS and CDR2 as SASEGT.

This clonotype was counted many times. The chain couples TRBV6-6 to TRBJ1-4; tentative D call: TRBD1 (6 bases). There are 15 residues in the CDR3. V shed 5 bases and J shed 7 bases, with 17 bases lying between them. Germline CDR1 and CDR2: MNHNY and SVGAGI (reference sequence). The CDR3 sequence is CASSNGQTMGEKLFF. CDR3 coding DNA: TGTGCCAGCAGTAATGGACAGACAATGGGTGAAAAACTGTTTTTT.

The V and J genes are TRBV10-3 and TRBJ2-2; D is undetermined. CDR3 size: 13 residues. The germline V gene encodes CDR1 ENHRY and CDR2 SYGVKD. The V end lost 4 bases, the J end lost 3 bases, and 6 bases lay between the germline ends. The CDR3 reads CAISVTDTGELFF. Here the CDR3 DNA reads TGTGCCATCAGTGTAACGGACACCGGGGAGCTGTTTTTT.

A note on this clonotype: Mismatch with germline at one junction end may stem from a read error. V gene TRBV7-6 combines with J gene TRBJ2-7; TRBD1 is a possible D gene (6 bases). Germline CDR1 is SGHVS and CDR2 is FNYEAQ. The CDR3 is made up of 20 amino acids. CDR3 loop: CASSSPNPGQGRGPYYERYF. In nucleotides, the CDR3 is TGTGCCAGCAGCTCACCCAATCCCGGGCAGGGCAGGGGACCGTACTACGAGCGGTACTTC.

In its sample, this clonotype was seen once. The chain links TRBV14 to TRBJ2-7, with TRBD1 matching over 9 bases. The J call may be incorrect, as the DNA end agrees better with TRBJ2-5. The CDR3 is made up of 14 amino acids. Germline V gene data show CDR1 as SGHDN and CDR2 as FVKESK. The CDR3 protein is CASSQTGGLGTQYF. The CDR3 DNA reads as TGTGCCAGCAGCCAAACAGGGGGCTTGGGGACCCAGTACTTC.

This clonotype was seen a single time. J is TRBJ2-1 and V is TRBV21-1; TRBD2, as called in the table, went unchecked against the DNA. TRBV21-1 is designated a pseudogene. CDR3 size: 16 residues. The CDR3 nucleotides read TGTGCCAGCAGCAAACGGAGCGGGAGGGCCTATTGTGAGCAGTTCTTC. Translated, it gives CASSKRSGRAYCEQFF.

This clonotype came up a few times. The chain combines TRBV7-2 with TRBJ2-7, with unresolved D. The V end was cut by 1 base, the J end by 4 bases, with 14 bases between. The CDR3 is made up of 15 amino acids. The germline CDR1 and CDR2 sequences are SGHTA and FQGNSA. The CDR3 spells CASSLGVESLYEQYF. DNA for the CDR3: TGTGCCAGCAGCTTAGGAGTCGAATCCCTATACGAGCAGTACTTC.